Below, one T cell receptor (beta chain) is given with its context. Antigen specificity is unknown. The data belong to a study of beta chain features in type 1 diabetes. The overall study: The study found patients and healthy donors alike in age, gender and cell yields. Study conclusions and caveats: PCR may have favored shorter templates equally in patients and controls. Among patients with Type 1 diabetes, TCRB CDR3s were moderately but significantly shorter in every one of the four CD4+ subsets.

Per the germline V gene, CDR1 is KGHSH and CDR2 is LQKENI. Trimming shortened V by 6 bases and J by 5 bases, and 13 bases separated the two germline ends. The CDR3 is 13 amino acids. The authors reverse transcribed all of the isolated RNA, so sequencing captured expressed TCRB transcripts. Data came from immunoSEQ multiplex PCR; TCRdb stores just in-frame clones and leaves some out. Among roughly 290,000 clones listed, 8% were seen once. Sequencing was carried out using central memory CD4+ T cells from blood. This TCR came from a young woman in good health. This rearrangement joins TRBV18 to TRBJ2-5; D might be TRBD2 (6 bases). In nucleotides, the CDR3 is TGTGCCAGCTCCCGGGGGTCAAGCGAGACCCAGTACTTC. Protein product: CASSRGSSETQYF.